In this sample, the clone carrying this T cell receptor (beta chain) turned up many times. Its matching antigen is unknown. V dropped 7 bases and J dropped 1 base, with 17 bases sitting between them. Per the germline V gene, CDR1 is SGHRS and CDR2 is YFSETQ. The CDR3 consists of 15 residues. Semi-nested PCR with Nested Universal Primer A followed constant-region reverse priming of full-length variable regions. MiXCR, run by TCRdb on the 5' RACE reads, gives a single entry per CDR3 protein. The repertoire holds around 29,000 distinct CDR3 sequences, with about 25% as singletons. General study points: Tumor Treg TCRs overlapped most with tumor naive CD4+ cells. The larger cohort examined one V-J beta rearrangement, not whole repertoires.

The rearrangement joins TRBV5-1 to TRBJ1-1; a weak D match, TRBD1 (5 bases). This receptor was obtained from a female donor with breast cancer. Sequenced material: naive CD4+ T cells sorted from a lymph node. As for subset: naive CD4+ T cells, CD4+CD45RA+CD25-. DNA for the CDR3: TGCGCCAGCGCGGGCGGGGCGGCGGGGAACACTGAAGCTTTCTTT. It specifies CASAGGAAGNTEAFF.